Listed below are T cell receptor beta chains from one sample, sequenced in a study of long-term antiretroviral therapy in people with HIV. Sequencing was performed with immunoSEQ multiplex PCR; in TCRdb, only in-frame clones are kept and a portion is missing. The sample lists nearly 25,000 clones; 75% to 85% were seen once. The specimen was unsorted PBMCs, collected 3 years after starting antiretroviral therapy. The origin of the receptors is a man aged 50 to 59 with HIV. The CDR3 runs from the conserved cysteine through the conserved F or W. The D gene is left open where the match is weak. Where a row states a size, it is once, few, many or the class of an expanded clone; other rows omit it.

j_gene: TRBJ1-1
abundance: -
d_gene: TRBD1
v_gene: TRBV10-3
CDR3aa: CAIRGQGEDTEAFF
CDR3nt: TGTGCCATCAGAGGACAGGGGGAGGACACTGAAGCTTTCTTT

j_gene: TRBJ1-2
abundance: few
d_gene: -
v_gene: TRBV14
CDR3aa: CASSQGARWYGYTF
CDR3nt: TGTGCCAGCAGCCAAGGGGCCCGATGGTATGGCTACACCTTC

j_gene: TRBJ1-1
abundance: -
d_gene: -
v_gene: TRBV5-1
CDR3aa: CASSFEGPVNTEAFF
CDR3nt: TGCGCCAGCAGCTTCGAGGGACCGGTCAACACTGAAGCTTTCTTT

j_gene: TRBJ2-4
abundance: -
d_gene: -
v_gene: TRBV14
CDR3aa: CASSQPGGNIQYF
CDR3nt: TGTGCCAGCAGCCAGCCCGGAGGGAACATTCAGTACTTC

j_gene: TRBJ2-7
abundance: -
d_gene: -
v_gene: TRBV11-2
CDR3aa: CASSLVQDYEQYF
CDR3nt: TGTGCCAGCAGCTTAGTCCAGGACTACGAGCAGTACTTC

j_gene: TRBJ2-4
abundance: -
d_gene: -
v_gene: TRBV7-9
CDR3aa: CASRPGGGLAKNIQYF
CDR3nt: TGTGCCAGCAGACCAGGGGGGGGACTAGCCAAAAACATTCAGTACTTC

j_gene: TRBJ2-7
abundance: -
d_gene: TRBD2
v_gene: TRBV7-2
CDR3aa: CASSLEAGGLYEQYF
CDR3nt: TGTGCCAGCAGCTTAGAAGCGGGGGGCCTCTACGAGCAGTACTTC

j_gene: TRBJ1-1
abundance: -
d_gene: -
v_gene: TRBV18
CDR3aa: CASSPWTDHTATEAFF
CDR3nt: TGTGCCAGCTCACCGTGGACAGATCATACGGCCACTGAAGCTTTCTTT

j_gene: TRBJ2-7
abundance: -
d_gene: -
v_gene: TRBV30
CDR3aa: CAWSPLGPSYEQYF
CDR3nt: TGTGCCTGGAGTCCATTGGGGCCCTCCTACGAGCAGTACTTC

j_gene: TRBJ2-1
abundance: -
d_gene: TRBD2
v_gene: TRBV10-3
CDR3aa: CAIGTSERYNEQFF
CDR3nt: TGTGCCATAGGGACTAGCGAACGGTACAATGAGCAGTTCTTC